Detailed here is one T cell receptor beta chain. This specimen belongs to a study of OX40 agonist ivuxolimab in advanced cancers. Germline V gene data show CDR1 as MNHNY and CDR2 as SVGAGI (reference sequence). CDR3 size: 14 residues. V dropped 8 bases and J dropped 13 bases, with 24 bases sitting between them. Sequenced by immunoSEQ multiplex PCR; TCRdb stores in-frame clones only, minus some. The data contain tens of thousands of clones, over 80% of them singletons. The sample consisted of CD4+ or CD8+ T cells sorted from blood, taken in a trial of the OX40 agonist ivuxolimab. The source is an adult with an advanced solid tumor such as melanoma, head and neck, liver or kidney cancer. The V and J genes are TRBV6-6 and TRBJ1-5; D remains unclear. The CDR3 coding sequence is TGTGCCAGCGGCCCCCGATCGGGAGGCACCACACAGCATTTT. Translating it yields CASGPRSGGTTQHF.